A single sample gave rise to the 9 T cell receptor beta chains below, sequenced in a study of blood T cell repertoires in COVID-19. Produced via immunoSEQ multiplex PCR; TCRdb's table is partial and in-frame only. The sample contains about 380,000 clones, around 84% of which appear only once. The specimen was peripheral blood. The source is a human donor with acute or convalescent COVID-19. The donor label of this sample is uncertain.

The rearrangement joins TRBV7-2 to TRBJ1-1; D unclear. V was clipped by 3 bases and J by 3 bases, with 8 bases between them. This CDR3 comprises 13 residues. The germline V gene encodes CDR1 SGHTA and CDR2 FQGNSA. The CDR3 sequence: CASSFTGDTEAFF. The DNA of the CDR3 is TGTGCCAGCAGCTTTACCGGGGACACTGAAGCTTTCTTT. Together with reference TRBV7-2 and TRBJ1-1, the CDR3 gives the full variable domain: GAGVSQSPSNKVTEKGKDVELRCDPISGHTALYWYRQSLGQGLEFLIYFQGNSAPDKSGLPSDRFSAERTGGSVSTLTIQRTQQEDSAVYLCASSFTGDTEAFFGQGTRLTVV.

V gene TRBV27 combines with J gene TRBJ1-5, with 9 nucleotides matching TRBD1. Germline V gene sequence: CDR1 MNHEY, CDR2 SMNVEV (reference sequence). This CDR3 has 14 amino acids. The junction had 4 bases not matched to a gene; V was cut back by 6 bases and J by 4 bases. The CDR3 bases are TGTGCCAGCAGGGGCGGGACAGGGAATCAGCCCCAGCATTTT. Amino acid sequence: CASRGGTGNQPQHF.

The gene calls are TRBV2 and TRBJ2-7; perhaps TRBD2 as D (5 bases). The V end lost 7 bases, the J end lost 2 bases, and 15 bases lay between the germline ends. Looked up from germline, CDR1 is SNHLY and CDR2 is FYNNEI. The CDR3 spans 14 residues. The CDR3 DNA sequence: TGTGCCAGCACCCCGGGATCCGCCCCCTACGAGCAGTACTTC. It translates to CASTPGSAPYEQYF.

The rearrangement uses TRBV5-1 and TRBJ2-1; possible D gene TRBD1, 6 bases. The germline V gene encodes CDR1 SGHRS and CDR2 YFSETQ. Trimming cost V 4 bases and J 3 bases, with 14 bases left between them. The CDR3 has 15 amino acids. The CDR3 bases are TGCGCCAGCAGCCCCTGGACAGCCAGCTACAATGAGCAGTTCTTC. This sequence encodes CASSPWTASYNEQFF.

A remark on this clone: The sample holds other DNA sequences that translate to the same CDR3. The chain is built from TRBV11-2 and TRBJ2-3; 11 positions match TRBD2. The V and J ends lost 1 base and 3 bases, in that order; junction bases with no gene match: 0. The CDR3 runs 15 residues. Germline-derived CDR1 and CDR2 are SGHAT and FQNNGV. For the CDR3, the DNA is TGTGCCAGCAGCTTAGTAGCGGGGGGGACAGATACGCAGTATTTT. Translation gives CASSLVAGGTDTQYF.

This chain uses TRBV19 with TRBJ1-4; TRBD1 is a possible D gene (5 bases). The length of the CDR3 is 15 residues. V was pared by 7 bases and J by 4 bases, with 16 bases between. Germline CDR1 LNHDA, CDR2 SQIVND (reference sequence). CDR3 bases: TGTGCCAGTATTAAGGGGCAGGCTCGTAATGAAAAACTGTTTTTT. Translating gives CASIKGQARNEKLFF. The whole variable domain, remainder taken from reference TRBV19 and TRBJ1-4, is DGGITQSPKYLFRKEGQNVTLSCEQNLNHDAMYWYRQDPGQGLRLIYYSQIVNDFQKGDIAEGYSVSREKKESFPLTVTSAQKNPTAFYLCASIKGQARNEKLFFGSGTQLSVL.

A few counts support this clone. The chain couples TRBV5-1 to TRBJ1-1; D gene unclear. Per the germline V gene, CDR1 is SGHRS and CDR2 is YFSETQ. The CDR3 has 13 amino acids. V lost 1 base, J lost 5 bases, and 9 bases lay in between. The CDR3 reads CASSLIVSTEAFF. Here the CDR3 DNA reads TGCGCCAGCAGCTTGATCGTATCGACTGAAGCTTTCTTT.

This clone was picked up a small number of times. This chain links TRBV19 with TRBJ1-1; D not resolved. From germline, CDR1 is LNHDA and CDR2 SQIVND (reference sequence). V was clipped by 2 bases and J by 5 bases, with 15 bases between them. This CDR3 has 15 residues. The DNA for the CDR3 is TGTGCCAGTAGTATAACTCACTCCCCCGCTACTGAAGCTTTCTTT. Translating it yields CASSITHSPATEAFF.

This clone showed up just once. The chain links TRBV7-6 to TRBJ1-2; D possibly corresponds to TRBD1 (5 bases). The V gene lost 5 bases and the J gene lost 1 base, with 14 bases spanning the gap. Germline loops: CDR1 SGHVS, CDR2 FNYEAQ. The CDR3 extends over 15 amino acids. CDR3 region: CASSQTPQGNYGYTF. CDR3 coding DNA: TGTGCCAGCAGCCAAACACCCCAGGGTAACTATGGCTACACCTTC. Full variable domain (missing parts from reference TRBV7-6 and TRBJ1-2): GAGVSQSPRYKVTKRGQDVALRCDPISGHVSLYWYRQALGQGPEFLTYFNYEAQQDKSGLPNDRFSAERPEGSISTLTIQRTEQRDSAMYRCASSQTPQGNYGYTFGSGTRLTVV.